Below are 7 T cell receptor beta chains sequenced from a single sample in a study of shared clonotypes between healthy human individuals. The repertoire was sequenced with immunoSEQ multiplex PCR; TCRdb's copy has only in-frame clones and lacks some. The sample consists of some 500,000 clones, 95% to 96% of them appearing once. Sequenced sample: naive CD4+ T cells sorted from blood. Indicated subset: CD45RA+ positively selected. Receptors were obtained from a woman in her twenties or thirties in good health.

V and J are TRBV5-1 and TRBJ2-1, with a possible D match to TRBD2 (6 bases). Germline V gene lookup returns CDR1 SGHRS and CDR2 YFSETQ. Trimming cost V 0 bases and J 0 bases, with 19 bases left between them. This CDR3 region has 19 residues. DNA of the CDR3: TGCGCCAGCAGCTTGGGTCTAGCGAGTATCATACGCTCCTACAATGAGCAGTTCTTC. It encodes CASSLGLASIIRSYNEQFF.

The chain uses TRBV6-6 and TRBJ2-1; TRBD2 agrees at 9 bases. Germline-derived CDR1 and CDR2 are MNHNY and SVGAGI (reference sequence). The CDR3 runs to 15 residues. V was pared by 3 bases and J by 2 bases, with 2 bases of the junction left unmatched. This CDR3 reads CASSYLAGAYNEQFF. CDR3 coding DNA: TGTGCCAGCAGTTATTTAGCGGGAGCCTACAATGAGCAGTTCTTC.

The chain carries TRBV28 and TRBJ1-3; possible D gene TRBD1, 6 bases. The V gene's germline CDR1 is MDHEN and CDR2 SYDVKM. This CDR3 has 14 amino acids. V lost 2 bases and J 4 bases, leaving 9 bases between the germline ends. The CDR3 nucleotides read TGTGCCAGCAGTTTAGGACAGCCCGGAAACACCATATATTTT. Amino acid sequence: CASSLGQPGNTIYF. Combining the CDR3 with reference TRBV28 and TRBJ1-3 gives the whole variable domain DVKVTQSSRYLVKRTGEKVFLECVQDMDHENMFWYRQDPGLGLRLIYFSYDVKMKEKGDIPEGYSVSREKKERFSLILESASTNQTSMYLCASSLGQPGNTIYFGEGSWLTVV.

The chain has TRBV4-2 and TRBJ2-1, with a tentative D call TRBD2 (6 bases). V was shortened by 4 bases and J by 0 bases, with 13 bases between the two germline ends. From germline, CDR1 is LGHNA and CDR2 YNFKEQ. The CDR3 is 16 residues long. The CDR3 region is CASSRGPSDSYNEQFF. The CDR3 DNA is TGTGCCAGCAGCCGTGGGCCTAGCGACTCCTACAATGAGCAGTTCTTC.

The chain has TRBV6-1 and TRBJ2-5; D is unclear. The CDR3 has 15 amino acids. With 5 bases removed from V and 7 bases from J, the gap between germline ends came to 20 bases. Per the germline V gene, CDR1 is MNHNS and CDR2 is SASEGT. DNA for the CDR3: TGTGCCAGCAGTCGACCCTCGGCGGTCCTCATGACCCAGTACTTC. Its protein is CASSRPSAVLMTQYF.

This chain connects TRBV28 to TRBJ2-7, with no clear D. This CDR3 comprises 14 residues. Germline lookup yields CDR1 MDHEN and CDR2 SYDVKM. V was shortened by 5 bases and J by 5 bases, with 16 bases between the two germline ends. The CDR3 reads CASSPRSNIHEQYF. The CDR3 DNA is TGTGCCAGCAGTCCGAGGTCGAACATCCACGAGCAGTACTTC.

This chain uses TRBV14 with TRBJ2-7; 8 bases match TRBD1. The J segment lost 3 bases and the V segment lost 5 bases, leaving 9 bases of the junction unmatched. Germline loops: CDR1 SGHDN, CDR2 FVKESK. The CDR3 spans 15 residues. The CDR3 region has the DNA TGTGCCAGCAGCTCTAGAGGGACAGGATACTACGAGCAGTACTTC. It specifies CASSSRGTGYYEQYF.